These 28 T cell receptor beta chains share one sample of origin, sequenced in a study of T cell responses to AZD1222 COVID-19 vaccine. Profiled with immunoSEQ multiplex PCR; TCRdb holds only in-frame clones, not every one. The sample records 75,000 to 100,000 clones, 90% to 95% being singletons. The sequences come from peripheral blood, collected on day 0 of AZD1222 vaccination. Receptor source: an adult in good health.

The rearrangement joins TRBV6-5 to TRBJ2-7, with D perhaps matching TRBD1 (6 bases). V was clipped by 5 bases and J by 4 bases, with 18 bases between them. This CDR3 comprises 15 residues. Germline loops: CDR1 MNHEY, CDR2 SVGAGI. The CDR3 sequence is CASSLTGNGLYEQYF. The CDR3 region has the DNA TGTGCCAGCAGTCTCACAGGGAATGGATTGTACGAGCAGTACTTC.

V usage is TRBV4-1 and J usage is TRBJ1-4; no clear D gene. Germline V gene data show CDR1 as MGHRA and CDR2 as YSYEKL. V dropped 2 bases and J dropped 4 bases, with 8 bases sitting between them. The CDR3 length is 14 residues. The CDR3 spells CASSQPGINEKLFF. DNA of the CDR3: TGCGCCAGCAGCCAACCGGGAATTAATGAAAAACTGTTTTTT.

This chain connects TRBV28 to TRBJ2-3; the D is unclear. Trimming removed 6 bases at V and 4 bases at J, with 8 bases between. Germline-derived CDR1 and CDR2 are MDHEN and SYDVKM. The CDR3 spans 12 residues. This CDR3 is CASRQAPDTQYF. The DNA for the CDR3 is TGTGCCAGCAGGCAGGCCCCAGATACGCAGTATTTT.

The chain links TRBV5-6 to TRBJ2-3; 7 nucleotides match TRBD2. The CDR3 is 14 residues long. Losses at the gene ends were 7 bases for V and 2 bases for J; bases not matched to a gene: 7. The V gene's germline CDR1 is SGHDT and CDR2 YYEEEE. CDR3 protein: CASCLRGNTDTQYF. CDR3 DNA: TGTGCCAGCTGTTTGCGGGGGAACACAGATACGCAGTATTTT.

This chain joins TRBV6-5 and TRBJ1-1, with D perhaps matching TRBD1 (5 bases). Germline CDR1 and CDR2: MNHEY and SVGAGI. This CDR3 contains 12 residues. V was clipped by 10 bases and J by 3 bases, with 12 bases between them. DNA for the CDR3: TGTGCCACCAATCGGGGGGACACTGAAGCTTTCTTT. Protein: CATNRGDTEAFF.

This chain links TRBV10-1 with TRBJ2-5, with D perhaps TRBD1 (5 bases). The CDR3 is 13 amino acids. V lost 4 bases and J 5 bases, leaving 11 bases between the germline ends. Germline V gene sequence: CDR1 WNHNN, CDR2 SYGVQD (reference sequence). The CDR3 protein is CASSGQLRETQYF. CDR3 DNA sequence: TGCGCCAGCAGTGGACAGTTGAGGGAGACCCAGTACTTC.

Here the CDR3 DNA reads TGTGCCAGCAGCCGAGGACAGGGATCCGATGGCTACACCTTC. The encoded protein is CASSRGQGSDGYTF. The chain links TRBV3-1 (or the pseudogene TRBV3-2) to TRBJ1-2; TRBD1 matches at 8 bases. The V segment lost 4 bases and the J segment 6 bases; nucleotides outside the gene matches: 7. The CDR3 runs to 14 residues. Germline loops: CDR1 LGHDT, CDR2 YNNKEL (reference sequence).

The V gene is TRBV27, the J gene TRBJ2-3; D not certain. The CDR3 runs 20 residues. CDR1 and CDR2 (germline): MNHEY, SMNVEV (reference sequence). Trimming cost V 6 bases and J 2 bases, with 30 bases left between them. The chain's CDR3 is CASSVVGVKGPKFNTDTQYF. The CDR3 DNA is TGTGCCAGCAGCGTGGTTGGGGTCAAAGGGCCCAAATTTAACACAGATACGCAGTATTTT.

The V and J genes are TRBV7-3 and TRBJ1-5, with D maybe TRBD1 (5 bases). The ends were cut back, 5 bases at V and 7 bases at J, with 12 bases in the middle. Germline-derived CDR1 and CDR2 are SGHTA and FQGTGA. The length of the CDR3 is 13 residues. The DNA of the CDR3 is TGTGCCAGCAGCCCAGACTGGGGCCAGCCCCAGCATTTT. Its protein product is CASSPDWGQPQHF.

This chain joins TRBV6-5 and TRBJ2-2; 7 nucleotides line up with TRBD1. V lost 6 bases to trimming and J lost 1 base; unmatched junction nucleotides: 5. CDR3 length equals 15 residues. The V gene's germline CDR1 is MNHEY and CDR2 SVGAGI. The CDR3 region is CASRDSGGNTGELFF. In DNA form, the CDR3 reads TGTGCCAGCAGAGACTCAGGGGGGAACACCGGGGAGCTGTTTTTT.

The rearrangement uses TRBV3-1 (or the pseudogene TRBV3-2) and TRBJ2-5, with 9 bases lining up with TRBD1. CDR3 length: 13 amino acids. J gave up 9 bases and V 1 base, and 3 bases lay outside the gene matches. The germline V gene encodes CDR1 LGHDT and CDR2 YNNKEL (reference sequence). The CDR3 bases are TGTGCCAGCAGCCAAGCGCGACAGGGGGCCCAGTACTTC. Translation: CASSQARQGAQYF.

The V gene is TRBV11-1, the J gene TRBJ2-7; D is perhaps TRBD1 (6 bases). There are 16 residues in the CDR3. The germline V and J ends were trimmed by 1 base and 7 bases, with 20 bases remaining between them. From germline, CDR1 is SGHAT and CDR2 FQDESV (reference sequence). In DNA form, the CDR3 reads TGTGCCAGCAGCTTAGAGAGCGTTACAGGGTATGGGGAGCAGTACTTC. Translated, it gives CASSLESVTGYGEQYF. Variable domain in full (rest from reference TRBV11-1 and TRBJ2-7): EAEVAQSPRYKITEKSQAVAFWCDPISGHATLYWYRQILGQGPELLVQFQDESVVDDSQLPKDRFSAERLKGVDSTLKIQPAELGDSAMYLCASSLESVTGYGEQYFGPGTRLTVT.

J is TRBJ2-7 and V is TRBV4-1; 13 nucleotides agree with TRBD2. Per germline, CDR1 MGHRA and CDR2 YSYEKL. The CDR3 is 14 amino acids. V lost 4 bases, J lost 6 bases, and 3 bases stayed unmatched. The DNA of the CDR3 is TGCGCCAGCAGCCCGACTAGCGGGAGGAGCGAGCAGTACTTC. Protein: CASSPTSGRSEQYF.

The CDR3 sequence: CASSFRIGTDTQYF. Written as DNA, the CDR3 is TGTGCCAGCAGCTTCCGGATCGGCACAGATACGCAGTATTTT. The rearrangement links TRBV11-1 to TRBJ2-3; D gene unclear. The CDR3 contains 14 residues. Trimming took off 3 bases at V and 1 base at J, with 8 bases between the two ends. The V gene's germline CDR1 is SGHAT and CDR2 FQDESV (reference sequence).

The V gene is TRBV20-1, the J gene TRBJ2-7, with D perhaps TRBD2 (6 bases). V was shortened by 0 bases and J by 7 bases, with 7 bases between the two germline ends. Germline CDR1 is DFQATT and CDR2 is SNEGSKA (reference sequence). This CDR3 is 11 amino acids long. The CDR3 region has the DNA TGCAGTGCTAGAGATGGGAGGGAGCAGTACTTC. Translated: CSARDGREQYF.

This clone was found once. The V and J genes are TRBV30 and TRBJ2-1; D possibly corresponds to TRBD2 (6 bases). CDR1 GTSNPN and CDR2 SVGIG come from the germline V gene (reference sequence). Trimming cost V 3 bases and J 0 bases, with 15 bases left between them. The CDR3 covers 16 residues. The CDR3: CAWRGRRGSSYNEQFF. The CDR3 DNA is TGTGCCTGGAGAGGCAGGCGGGGAAGCTCCTACAATGAGCAGTTCTTC.

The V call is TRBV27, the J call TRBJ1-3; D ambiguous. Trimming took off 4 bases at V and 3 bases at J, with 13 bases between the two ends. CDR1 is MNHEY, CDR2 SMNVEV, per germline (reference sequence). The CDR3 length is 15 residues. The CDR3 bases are TGTGCCAGCAGTTCAGCAGCGAGCAGTGGAAACACCATATATTTT. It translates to CASSSAASSGNTIYF.

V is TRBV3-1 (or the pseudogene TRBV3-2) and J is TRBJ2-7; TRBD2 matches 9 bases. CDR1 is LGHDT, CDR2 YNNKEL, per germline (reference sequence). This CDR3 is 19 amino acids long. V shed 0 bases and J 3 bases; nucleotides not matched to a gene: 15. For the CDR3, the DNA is TGTGCCAGCAGCCAAGAATGGGGGGCCGTAGCGGGAGCTATCTACGAGCAGTACTTC. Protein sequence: CASSQEWGAVAGAIYEQYF.

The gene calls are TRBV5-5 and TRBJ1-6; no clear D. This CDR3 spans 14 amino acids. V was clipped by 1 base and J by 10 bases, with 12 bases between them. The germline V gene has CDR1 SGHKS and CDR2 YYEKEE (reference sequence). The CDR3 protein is CASSLLGPGSPLHF. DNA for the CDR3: TGTGCCAGCAGCTTGTTGGGCCCGGGGTCACCCCTCCACTTT. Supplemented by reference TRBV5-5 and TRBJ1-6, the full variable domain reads DAGVTQSPTHLIKTRGQQVTLRCSPISGHKSVSWYQQVLGQGPQFIFQYYEKEERGRGNFPDRFSARQFPNYSSELNVNALLLGDSALYLCASSLLGPGSPLHFGNGTRLTVT.

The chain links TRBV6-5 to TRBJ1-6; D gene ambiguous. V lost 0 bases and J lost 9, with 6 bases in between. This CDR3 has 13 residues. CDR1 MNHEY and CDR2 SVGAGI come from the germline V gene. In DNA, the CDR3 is TGTGCCAGCAGTTACTCGATCTCTTCACCCCTCCACTTT. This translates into CASSYSISSPLHF.

The CDR3 protein is CASSYRDRNTEAFF. The CDR3 region has the DNA TGTGCCAGCAGCTATCGGGACAGGAACACTGAAGCTTTCTTT. The V call is TRBV27, the J call TRBJ1-1; TRBD1 matches at 7 bases. V shed 6 bases, J shed 1 base, and the junction held 5 bases outside the gene matches. Germline CDR1 and CDR2: MNHEY and SMNVEV (reference sequence). The CDR3 is 14 amino acids.

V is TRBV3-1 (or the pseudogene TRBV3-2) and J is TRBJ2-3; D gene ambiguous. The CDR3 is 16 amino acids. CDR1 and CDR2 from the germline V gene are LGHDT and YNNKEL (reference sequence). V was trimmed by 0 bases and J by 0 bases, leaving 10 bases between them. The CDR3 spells CASSQDGRVSTDTQYF. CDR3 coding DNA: TGTGCCAGCAGCCAAGATGGAAGAGTCAGCACAGATACGCAGTATTTT.

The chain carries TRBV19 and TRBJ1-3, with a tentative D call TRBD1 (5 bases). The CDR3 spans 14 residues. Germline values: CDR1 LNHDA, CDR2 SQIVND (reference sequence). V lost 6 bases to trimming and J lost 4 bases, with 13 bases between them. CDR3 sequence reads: CASRMGPAGNTIYF. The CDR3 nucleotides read TGTGCCAGTAGGATGGGACCTGCGGGAAACACCATATATTTT. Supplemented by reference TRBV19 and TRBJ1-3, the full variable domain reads DGGITQSPKYLFRKEGQNVTLSCEQNLNHDAMYWYRQDPGQGLRLIYYSQIVNDFQKGDIAEGYSVSREKKESFPLTVTSAQKNPTAFYLCASRMGPAGNTIYFGEGSWLTVV.

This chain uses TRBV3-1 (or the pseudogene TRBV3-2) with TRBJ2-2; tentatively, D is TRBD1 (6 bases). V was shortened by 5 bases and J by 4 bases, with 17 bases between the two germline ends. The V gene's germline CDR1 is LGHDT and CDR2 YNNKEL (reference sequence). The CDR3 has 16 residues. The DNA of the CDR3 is TGTGCCAGCAGCAGCAGGGGATTAGGCGGCACCGGGGAGCTGTTTTTT. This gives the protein CASSSRGLGGTGELFF.

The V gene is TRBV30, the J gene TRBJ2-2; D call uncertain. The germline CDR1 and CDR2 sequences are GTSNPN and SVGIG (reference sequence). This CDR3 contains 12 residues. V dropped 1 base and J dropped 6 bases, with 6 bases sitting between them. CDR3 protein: CAWSDVAGELFF. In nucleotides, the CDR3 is TGTGCCTGGAGTGACGTGGCCGGGGAGCTGTTTTTT.

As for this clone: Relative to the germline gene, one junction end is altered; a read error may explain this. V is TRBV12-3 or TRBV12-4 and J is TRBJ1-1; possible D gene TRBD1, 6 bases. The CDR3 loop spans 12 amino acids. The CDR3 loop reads CASSLIQNTGIF. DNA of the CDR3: TGTGCCAGCAGTTTAATTCAGAATACAGGGATCTTT.

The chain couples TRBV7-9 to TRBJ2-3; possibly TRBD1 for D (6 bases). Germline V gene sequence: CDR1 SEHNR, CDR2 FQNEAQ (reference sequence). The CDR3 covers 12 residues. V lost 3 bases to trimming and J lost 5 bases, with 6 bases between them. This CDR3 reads CASSLTGDTQYF. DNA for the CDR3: TGTGCCAGCAGCTTGACAGGAGATACGCAGTATTTT. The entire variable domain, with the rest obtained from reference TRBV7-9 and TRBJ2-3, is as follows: DTGVSQNPRHKITKRGQNVTFRCDPISEHNRLYWYRQTLGQGPEFLTYFQNEAQLEKSRLLSDRFSAERPKGSFSTLEIQRTEQGDSAMYLCASSLTGDTQYFGPGTRLTVL.

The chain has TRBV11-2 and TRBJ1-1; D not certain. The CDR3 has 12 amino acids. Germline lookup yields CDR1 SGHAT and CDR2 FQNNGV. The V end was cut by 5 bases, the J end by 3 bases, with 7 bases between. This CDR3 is CASSQQHTEAFF. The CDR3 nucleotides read TGTGCCAGCAGCCAACAGCACACTGAAGCTTTCTTT.